The 4 T cell receptor beta chains below all came from one sample that was sequenced in a study of shared clonotypes between healthy human individuals. Sequenced by immunoSEQ multiplex PCR; TCRdb stores in-frame clones only, minus some. The data contain roughly 1.5 million clones, 95% to 99% of them singletons. The source material was naive CD4+ T cells sorted from blood. As for subset: CD45RA+ positively selected. The receptors stem from a man aged 25-40 years in good health.

The genes are TRBV28 and TRBJ1-1; D uncertain. The V end lost 7 bases, the J end lost 4 bases, and 13 bases lay between the germline ends. The CDR3 runs 13 residues. Germline V lookup: CDR1 MDHEN, CDR2 SYDVKM. The CDR3 coding sequence is TGTGCCAGCACTTCGTACCGTGGCACTGAAGCTTTCTTT. Amino acids: CASTSYRGTEAFF.

This clone was seen once. The chain links TRBV28 to TRBJ2-7, with TRBD2 matching 9 bases. Unmatched junction bases numbered 11, after V lost 2 bases and J lost 0 bases. The CDR3 consists of 18 residues. Germline V gene data show CDR1 as MDHEN and CDR2 as SYDVKM. The DNA of the CDR3 is TGTGCCAGCAGTTTAATGTTTTTAGCGGGAGTCCGCTCCTACGAGCAGTACTTC. This translates into CASSLMFLAGVRSYEQYF.

This CDR3 reads CASSPYSTDTQYF. The CDR3 DNA is TGCGCCAGCAGCCCCTATAGCACAGATACGCAGTATTTT. The chain uses TRBV5-1 and TRBJ2-3; D ambiguous. This CDR3 is built from 13 residues. Trimming took off 4 bases at V and 0 bases at J, with 6 bases between the two ends. Per the germline V gene, CDR1 is SGHRS and CDR2 is YFSETQ.

The count of this clone is one. The rearrangement joins TRBV5-1 to TRBJ2-1; 7 bases map to TRBD2. Germline V gives CDR1 SGHRS, CDR2 YFSETQ. V lost 4 bases and J lost 2; bases outside the gene matches: 9. The CDR3 has 16 amino acids. This CDR3 reads CASSPNRAGTYNEQFF. The CDR3 nucleotides read TGCGCCAGCAGCCCGAACCGAGCGGGAACCTACAATGAGCAGTTCTTC.